What follows describes a single T cell receptor beta chain. What it binds is unknown. Only in-frame clones appear in the TCRdb table, and some are missing; sequencing was by immunoSEQ multiplex PCR. The table includes more than 75,000 clones, 82% detected once. The sample comes from a study of radiation and T cells in renal cell carcinoma. The overall study: Nephrectomy followed 15 Gy stereotactic body radiation by 4 weeks. Study-wide results and caveats: Top tumor clonotypes rose in blood 2 weeks post-radiation, then contracted.

Time point meaning: baseline pretreatment blood. The treatment is: 15 Gy SBRT to primary tumor, nephrectomy 4 weeks later. Serial blood draws occurred at baseline and 2 and 4 weeks post-SBRT. Clear cell pathology was present in this patient's renal cell carcinoma. CDR1 and CDR2 from the germline V gene are SNHLY and FYNNEI. V dropped 9 bases and J dropped 1; count of bases not matched to a gene: 6. This CDR3 has 14 amino acids. The TCR sequence derives from a man in his 60s with renal cell carcinoma. V is TRBV2 and J is TRBJ2-1, with TRBD1 matching 7 bases. Sequencing was performed on blood, taken from a patient whose treatment included radiotherapy and nephrectomy. CDR3 sequence: CASKGQVSYNEQFF. For the CDR3, the DNA is TGTGCCAGTAAAGGACAGGTTTCCTACAATGAGCAGTTCTTC.